The 28 T cell receptor beta chains below come from one sample, sequenced in a study of blood T cell repertoires in COVID-19. Clones were read by immunoSEQ multiplex PCR, and TCRdb kept only the in-frame ones, dropping some. The table has fewer than 200,000 clones, approximately 80% seen once. The sequencing sample was made of peripheral blood. The receptors here all came from an elderly woman with COVID-19, enrolled during active disease.

The CDR3 reads CASSEGGREETQYF. CDR3 sequence (DNA): TGTGCCAGCAGTGAGGGCGGCAGGGAAGAGACCCAGTACTTC. The V call is TRBV6-1, the J call TRBJ2-5; tentative D call: TRBD1 (5 bases). The V gene lost 3 bases and the J gene lost 3 bases, with 11 bases spanning the gap. CDR3 length equals 14 residues. Germline assignment: CDR1 MNHNS and CDR2 SASEGT.

V gene TRBV7-2 combines with J gene TRBJ1-1; no reliable D call. The CDR3 has 16 amino acids. The V end lost 1 base, the J end lost 4 bases, and 16 bases lay between the germline ends. Germline CDR1 reads SGHTA; CDR2 reads FQGNSA. The CDR3 spells CASSLVGGREGTEAFF. The DNA of the CDR3 is TGTGCCAGCAGCTTAGTAGGTGGGCGGGAGGGCACTGAAGCTTTCTTT.

This chain uses TRBV29-1 with TRBJ2-5; 7 bases are a match to TRBD1. CDR1 and CDR2 (germline): SQVTM, ANQGSEA. This CDR3 has 15 amino acids. The junction had 10 bases not matched to a gene; V was cut back by 5 bases and J by 1 base. The CDR3 DNA is TGCAGCGTTCCCCCCGAGACAGGGACCCAAGAGACCCAGTACTTC. It is translated as CSVPPETGTQETQYF.

The rearrangement uses TRBV4-1 and TRBJ2-7, with 12 bases fitting TRBD2. The V segment lost 4 bases and the J segment 4 bases; nucleotides outside the gene matches: 8. The germline gives CDR1 MGHRA, CDR2 YSYEKL. This CDR3 has 16 amino acids. CDR3 protein: CASSPQQTSGRYEQYF. The CDR3, as DNA: TGCGCCAGCAGCCCCCAACAGACTAGCGGGAGATACGAGCAGTACTTC.

The chain has TRBV27 and TRBJ2-1, with D possibly TRBD2 on 5 matching bases. Trimming shortened V by 0 bases and J by 4 bases, and 10 bases separated the two germline ends. Germline values: CDR1 MNHEY, CDR2 SMNVEV (reference sequence). The CDR3 sequence is 15 residues long. In DNA form, the CDR3 reads TGTGCCAGCAGTTTATCGAGCCGGGGTTACAATGAGCAGTTCTTC. Protein product: CASSLSSRGYNEQFF.

This chain joins TRBV11-2 and TRBJ2-3, with a tentative D call TRBD2 (6 bases). Germline values: CDR1 SGHAT, CDR2 FQNNGV. The CDR3 is 15 residues long. Trimming removed 5 bases from V and 2 bases from J, with 14 bases in between. CDR3 coding DNA: TGTGCCAGCAGCCGCGGGACGTACAACACAGATACGCAGTATTTT. Its protein is CASSRGTYNTDTQYF.

The V gene is TRBV18, the J gene TRBJ1-4; TRBD1 aligns across 7 bases. Losses at the gene ends were 6 bases for V and 3 bases for J; bases not matched to a gene: 7. This CDR3 region has 15 residues. CDR1 and CDR2 (germline): KGHSH, LQKENI. CDR3 in amino acids: CASSPPGQPNEKLFF. The CDR3 nucleotides read TGTGCCAGCTCGCCTCCGGGACAGCCTAATGAAAAACTGTTTTTT.

This sequence joins TRBV6-1 and TRBJ1-3, with a possible D match to TRBD1 (5 bases). The CDR3 totals 15 residues. Between the trimmed V and J ends, which lost 1 base and 3 bases, there was a span of 10 bases. The V gene's germline CDR1 is MNHNS and CDR2 SASEGT. The CDR3, as DNA: TGTGCCAGCAGTGAAGGGGGCGCCGGTGGAAACACCATATATTTT. Its translation: CASSEGGAGGNTIYF.

The rearrangement uses TRBV19 and TRBJ1-2; a possible D gene is TRBD1 (5 bases). Germline V gene data show CDR1 as LNHDA and CDR2 as SQIVND (reference sequence). V lost 1 base and J 2 bases, leaving 14 bases between the germline ends. This CDR3 region has 16 residues. DNA of the CDR3: TGTGCCAGTAGTATAGTCCCGACAGCTGAGAACTATGGCTACACCTTC. Amino acids: CASSIVPTAENYGYTF.

This chain joins TRBV29-1 and TRBJ1-1; D is undetermined. Germline CDR1 reads SQVTM; CDR2 reads ANQGSEA. The length of the CDR3 is 11 residues. CDR3 bases: TGCAGGGGCGGGTGGAGCACTGAAGCTTTCTTT. It codes for CRGGWSTEAFF.

On this clone itself: Other DNA sequences in this specimen translate into the identical CDR3. The gene calls are TRBV5-4 and TRBJ1-1; 8 bases align to TRBD1. The trim removed 2 bases at V and 4 bases at J, leaving 1 base unmatched. The CDR3 covers 13 residues. CDR1 and CDR2 from the germline V gene are SGHNT and YYREEE (reference sequence). The CDR3 protein is CASSLQGGTEAFF. In DNA form, the CDR3 reads TGTGCCAGCAGCTTACAGGGGGGCACTGAAGCTTTCTTT.

This rearrangement joins TRBV5-1 to TRBJ2-5, with D maybe TRBD2 (7 bases). V was pared by 4 bases and J by 5 bases, with 21 bases between. The germline gives CDR1 SGHRS, CDR2 YFSETQ. CDR3 size: 16 residues. The CDR3 here is CASSRSTGGQWETQYF. Written as DNA, the CDR3 is TGCGCCAGCAGCCGATCTACGGGGGGCCAGTGGGAGACCCAGTACTTC.

With respect to this clone: One end of the junction is discordant with germline, which a read error may explain. The CDR3: CVSGSNYGYTF. Here the CDR3 DNA reads TGTGTCAGCGGCTCCAACTATGGCTACACCTTC. This rearrangement joins TRBV28 to TRBJ1-2, with no clear D. From germline, CDR1 is MDHEN and CDR2 SYDVKM. The CDR3 loop spans 11 amino acids.

In this sample, this clone turned up a few times. The genes are TRBV5-4 and TRBJ1-2, with unresolved D. The CDR3 totals 15 residues. Germline V gene lookup returns CDR1 SGHNT and CDR2 YYREEE (reference sequence). The V gene lost 2 bases and the J gene lost 5 bases, with 16 bases spanning the gap. CDR3 in DNA: TGTGCCAGCAGCTTAGACGGAAGGAAGGAGTATGGCTACACCTTC. It yields the protein CASSLDGRKEYGYTF. Based on the CDR3 plus reference TRBV5-4 and TRBJ1-2, the full variable domain is ETGVTQSPTHLIKTRGQQVTLRCSSQSGHNTVSWYQQALGQGPQFIFQYYREEENGRGNFPPRFSGLQFPNYSSELNVNALELDDSALYLCASSLDGRKEYGYTFGSGTRLTVV.

The V call is TRBV6-2 or TRBV6-3, the J call TRBJ2-3; 8 bases fit TRBD2. Per the germline V gene, CDR1 is MNHEY and CDR2 is SVGEGT. The J segment lost 0 bases and the V segment lost 1 base, leaving 6 bases of the junction unmatched. The CDR3 sequence is 17 residues long. The CDR3 here is CASSYWPAGASTDTQYF. For the CDR3, the DNA is TGTGCCAGCAGTTACTGGCCAGCGGGAGCTAGCACAGATACGCAGTATTTT.

This chain uses TRBV2 with TRBJ1-6, with 11 bases matching TRBD1. The CDR3 consists of 14 residues. With 7 bases clipped from V and 9 bases from J, the junction kept 5 bases outside the gene matches. Per the germline V gene, CDR1 is SNHLY and CDR2 is FYNNEI. The CDR3 loop is CASNPGTGGSPLHF. CDR3 in DNA: TGTGCCAGCAACCCCGGGACAGGGGGTTCACCCCTCCACTTT.

The chain couples TRBV7-6 to TRBJ2-1; D gene uncertain. Germline values: CDR1 SGHVS, CDR2 FNYEAQ. The CDR3 contains 17 residues. Trimming stripped 5 bases from V and 0 bases from J, with 17 bases between. CDR3 sequence reads: CASSPIAGGSSYNEQFF. The CDR3, as DNA: TGTGCCAGCAGCCCAATCGCCGGCGGTAGCTCCTACAATGAGCAGTTCTTC.

This chain uses TRBV2 with TRBJ2-7; a possible D gene is TRBD1 (6 bases). Germline loops: CDR1 SNHLY, CDR2 FYNNEI. CDR3 length equals 14 residues. V was pared by 2 bases and J by 1 base, with 9 bases between. The chain's CDR3 is CASSEQGTSYEQYF. The CDR3 bases are TGTGCCAGCAGTGAACAGGGGACGTCCTACGAGCAGTACTTC.

V and J are TRBV2 and TRBJ1-1, with 7 positions matching TRBD1. Trimming took 6 bases from V and 4 from J; bases not matched to a gene: 5. This CDR3 contains 13 residues. The germline V gene has CDR1 SNHLY and CDR2 FYNNEI. CDR3 bases: TGTGCCAGCAGGGCAGGGGGTCTCACTGAAGCTTTCTTT. Protein product: CASRAGGLTEAFF.

About this clone itself: Other DNA sequences in this sample translate to the same CDR3. J is TRBJ1-2 and V is TRBV5-1, with 9 bases fitting TRBD1. This CDR3 is 14 amino acids long. The J segment lost 3 bases and the V segment lost 0 bases, leaving 0 bases of the junction unmatched. In germline, CDR1 is SGHRS, CDR2 YFSETQ. The CDR3 DNA sequence: TGCGCCAGCAGCTTGGGACAGGGGGACTATGGCTACACCTTC. It codes for CASSLGQGDYGYTF. Full variable domain (missing parts from reference TRBV5-1 and TRBJ1-2): KAGVTQTPRYLIKTRGQQVTLSCSPISGHRSVSWYQQTPGQGLQFLFEYFSETQRNKGNFPGRFSGRQFSNSRSEMNVSTLELGDSALYLCASSLGQGDYGYTFGSGTRLTVV.

The CDR3 DNA reads as TGTGCCAGTAGTATAACGGGGGGGTACAATGAGCAGTTCTTC. Protein sequence: CASSITGGYNEQFF. V gene TRBV19 combines with J gene TRBJ2-1; TRBD2 matches at 8 bases. The junction had 1 base not matched to a gene; V was cut back by 2 bases and J by 4 bases. Germline CDR1 is LNHDA and CDR2 is SQIVND (reference sequence). This CDR3 has 14 amino acids. Full variable domain (outside the CDR3, taken from reference TRBV19 and TRBJ2-1): DGGITQSPKYLFRKEGQNVTLSCEQNLNHDAMYWYRQDPGQGLRLIYYSQIVNDFQKGDIAEGYSVSREKKESFPLTVTSAQKNPTAFYLCASSITGGYNEQFFGPGTRLTVL.

This rearrangement joins TRBV7-3 to TRBJ1-1; D is unclear. Germline V gene data show CDR1 as SGHTA and CDR2 as FQGTGA. Trimming removed 0 bases at V and 4 bases at J, with 12 bases between. This CDR3 is 15 amino acids long. CDR3 DNA sequence: TGTGCCAGCAGCTTAACAGGCCACGGGAGCACTGAAGCTTTCTTT. It specifies CASSLTGHGSTEAFF.

The CDR3 loop is CATSDTRGGDTQYF. CDR3 DNA: TGTGCCACCAGTGATACCCGGGGGGGGGATACGCAGTATTTT. The chain joins TRBV24-1 to TRBJ2-3; TRBD2 matches at 8 bases. Looked up from germline, CDR1 is KGHDR and CDR2 is SFDVKD. The ends lost 3 bases at V and 6 bases at J; junction bases unmatched: 4. There are 14 residues in the CDR3.

The chain combines TRBV6-2 or TRBV6-3 with TRBJ2-5; 11 bases map to TRBD1. Trimming took 2 bases from V and 10 from J; bases not matched to a gene: 9. Germline V gene lookup returns CDR1 MNHEY and CDR2 SVGEGT. This CDR3 spans 15 amino acids. This CDR3 is CASSYDTGTGGNQYF. CDR3 nucleotide sequence: TGTGCCAGCAGTTACGACACCGGGACAGGGGGGAACCAGTACTTC.

CDR3 bases: TGTGCCAGCAGTATCTTCGGGGGGAACACTGAAGCTTTCTTT. This encodes CASSIFGGNTEAFF. The chain combines TRBV6-5 with TRBJ1-1, with D perhaps TRBD1 (5 bases). The V gene lost 5 bases and the J gene lost 1 base, with 11 bases spanning the gap. The CDR3 runs to 14 residues. Germline V CDR1 and CDR2: MNHEY, SVGAGI.

This clone was detected once. The CDR3 loop is CASSQSGRVQETQYF. In nucleotides, the CDR3 is TGTGCCAGCAGCCAAAGCGGGAGGGTCCAAGAGACCCAGTACTTC. V usage is TRBV5-4 and J usage is TRBJ2-5; 10 positions match TRBD2. Germline-derived CDR1 and CDR2 are SGHNT and YYREEE (reference sequence). V was clipped by 4 bases and J by 1 base; unmatched bases: 4. There are 15 residues in the CDR3.

The chain recombines TRBV2 with TRBJ1-3, with 9 bases that match TRBD1. This CDR3 contains 18 residues. The J segment lost 0 bases and the V segment lost 6 bases, leaving 12 bases of the junction unmatched. Germline V lookup: CDR1 SNHLY, CDR2 FYNNEI. The CDR3 loop is CASRATGGSKSSGNTIYF. The CDR3 DNA reads as TGTGCCAGCAGAGCAACAGGGGGCTCTAAAAGCTCTGGAAACACCATATATTTT.

This clone was counted once. The chain employs TRBV28 and TRBJ1-3; D gene uncertain. This CDR3 spans 15 amino acids. From germline, CDR1 is MDHEN and CDR2 SYDVKM. V was trimmed by 7 bases and J by 0 bases, leaving 13 bases between them. CDR3 coding DNA: TGTGCCAGCACCCTAATGTTCGCCTCTGGAAACACCATATATTTT. Its protein is CASTLMFASGNTIYF.